The 32 T cell receptor beta chains reported below all come from one sample, sequenced in a study of OX40 agonist ivuxolimab in advanced cancers. Here immunoSEQ multiplex PCR was the method, and the copy in TCRdb shows in-frame clones only, minus some. The sample includes roughly 25,000 clones, roughly 87% of them seen just once. The sample in question was CD4+ or CD8+ T cells sorted from blood, obtained in a trial of the OX40 agonist ivuxolimab. The receptors shown here come from an adult with an advanced solid tumor such as melanoma, head and neck, liver or kidney cancer.

The chain is built from TRBV4-2 and TRBJ1-1; D call uncertain. The CDR3 spans 15 residues. CDR1 LGHNA and CDR2 YNFKEQ come from the germline V gene. V lost 0 bases and J 4 bases, leaving 12 bases between the germline ends. The CDR3 loop reads CASSQEMQVGTEAFF. CDR3 in DNA: TGTGCCAGCAGCCAAGAAATGCAGGTAGGCACTGAAGCTTTCTTT.

The rearrangement uses TRBV27 and TRBJ2-3; TRBD2 is a possible D gene (6 bases). CDR3 size: 14 residues. The germline CDR1 and CDR2 sequences are MNHEY and SMNVEV (reference sequence). Between the trimmed V and J ends, which lost 3 bases and 2 bases, there was a span of 9 bases. The CDR3 coding sequence is TGTGCCAGCAGTTTTGGACTACCCACAGATACGCAGTATTTT. The encoded protein is CASSFGLPTDTQYF.

This clone was counted a single time. This rearrangement joins TRBV29-1 to TRBJ1-2; possible D gene TRBD1, 5 bases. V lost 1 base to trimming and J lost 11 bases, with 14 bases between them. Per the germline V gene, CDR1 is SQVTM and CDR2 is ANQGSEA. The CDR3 contains 12 residues. CDR3 sequence reads: CSVEARDLVYTF. CDR3 nucleotides: TGCAGCGTTGAAGCTCGGGACTTGGTGTACACCTTC.

This clone was seen more than once but under ten times. The chain carries TRBV13 and TRBJ1-1, with a tentative D call TRBD1 (6 bases). The CDR3 runs 15 residues. Trimming stripped 1 base from V and 1 base from J, with 10 bases between. Germline assignment: CDR1 PRHDT and CDR2 FYEKMQ (reference sequence). Here the CDR3 reads CASSLEGTQNTEAFF. The CDR3 DNA sequence: TGTGCCAGCAGCTTAGAGGGGACACAGAACACTGAAGCTTTCTTT.

The gene calls are TRBV5-1 and TRBJ2-3, with TRBD1 as a possible D gene (5 bases). V was clipped by 6 bases and J by 3 bases, with 14 bases between them. This CDR3 contains 14 residues. CDR1 and CDR2 from the germline V gene are SGHRS and YFSETQ. As DNA, the CDR3 is TGCGCCAGCACCCCGCTAGACAGAACAGATACGCAGTATTTT. Translated: CASTPLDRTDTQYF.

V is TRBV5-4 and J is TRBJ1-3, with a tentative D call TRBD1 (5 bases). Germline loops: CDR1 SGHNT, CDR2 YYREEE (reference sequence). Deletions cut 4 bases from V and 0 bases from J, with 14 bases between. This CDR3 comprises 16 residues. This CDR3 reads CASSAWGDHSGNTIYF. Written as DNA, the CDR3 is TGTGCCAGCAGCGCTTGGGGGGATCACTCTGGAAACACCATATATTTT.

This clone was counted a single time. The V call is TRBV18, the J call TRBJ2-1; TRBD1 might be the D (6 bases). CDR3 length equals 15 residues. Germline lookup yields CDR1 KGHSH and CDR2 LQKENI. Deletions cut 10 bases from V and 8 bases from J, with 24 bases between. The CDR3 sequence is CATKPGHGSIDEQFF. The CDR3 DNA reads as TGTGCCACTAAACCGGGACACGGATCTATCGATGAGCAGTTCTTC.

The rearrangement joins TRBV10-3 to TRBJ2-5, with a weak D call TRBD2 (5 bases). The J call is doubtful: the DNA matches TRBJ2-7 better. The CDR3 runs 16 residues. The germline gives CDR1 ENHRY, CDR2 SYGVKD. CDR3 amino acids: CAIRPAVGDGTYEQYF. The DNA for the CDR3 is TGTGCCATCCGCCCCGCCGTCGGGGATGGGACCTACGAGCAGTACTTC.

The rearrangement uses TRBV29-1 and TRBJ2-3; 9 bases align to TRBD1. Germline CDR1 reads SQVTM; CDR2 reads ANQGSEA. The CDR3 consists of 14 residues. V was pared by 6 bases and J by 5 bases, with 9 bases of the junction left unmatched. DNA for the CDR3: TGCAGCGTGGGGCCACAGGGGGCTGGAGATACGCAGTATTTT. Protein product: CSVGPQGAGDTQYF.

The chain uses TRBV30 and TRBJ1-5; D not resolved. The CDR3 sequence is 14 residues long. The V end was cut by 2 bases, the J end by 0 bases, with 8 bases between. Germline values: CDR1 GTSNPN, CDR2 SVGIG (reference sequence). The CDR3 is CAWSREVSNQPQHF. As DNA, the CDR3 is TGTGCCTGGAGTAGGGAAGTTAGCAATCAGCCCCAGCATTTT.

The chain links TRBV7-9 to TRBJ1-4; tentative D call: TRBD1 (6 bases). The germline V and J ends were trimmed by 5 bases and 5 bases, with 9 bases remaining between them. The CDR3 is 13 amino acids. Germline loops: CDR1 SEHNR, CDR2 FQNEAQ (reference sequence). For the CDR3, the DNA is TGTGCCAGCAGCCATGACAGGAATGAAAAACTGTTTTTT. It codes for CASSHDRNEKLFF.

The chain uses TRBV29-1 and TRBJ1-2; the D gene is possibly TRBD1 (5 bases). The CDR3 covers 13 residues. V lost 4 bases, J lost 6 bases, and 15 bases lay in between. Germline V gene sequence: CDR1 SQVTM, CDR2 ANQGSEA. The CDR3 sequence: CSVGGVKADGYTF. CDR3 bases: TGCAGCGTTGGGGGGGTTAAAGCCGATGGCTACACCTTC.

The chain has TRBV2 and TRBJ2-1; D not certain. In germline, CDR1 is SNHLY, CDR2 FYNNEI. Trimming stripped 7 bases from V and 10 bases from J, with 20 bases between. There are 14 residues in the CDR3. The CDR3 protein is CASMSIPLGWEQFF. As DNA, the CDR3 is TGTGCCAGCATGTCCATCCCCCTGGGTTGGGAGCAGTTCTTC.

This rearrangement joins TRBV11-2 to TRBJ2-6; unclear D gene. Looked up from germline, CDR1 is SGHAT and CDR2 is FQNNGV. Trimming stripped 0 bases from V and 1 base from J, with 4 bases between. The CDR3 covers 15 residues. The CDR3 reads CASSLDPSGANVLTF. The CDR3 bases are TGTGCCAGCAGCTTAGATCCGTCTGGGGCCAACGTCCTGACTTTC.

The V gene is TRBV4-1, the J gene TRBJ2-3; D is possibly TRBD2 (5 bases). The V end was cut by 2 bases, the J end by 2 bases, with 17 bases between. The CDR3 totals 17 residues. Germline CDR1 and CDR2: MGHRA and YSYEKL. Here the CDR3 DNA reads TGCGCCAGCAGCCAATTTGCGACTACCGGGCACACAGATACGCAGTATTTT. Its protein product is CASSQFATTGHTDTQYF.

The gene calls are TRBV7-9 and TRBJ2-3; 8 nucleotides align to TRBD1. Germline V gene sequence: CDR1 SEHNR, CDR2 FQNEAQ (reference sequence). The CDR3 is 14 residues long. With V trimmed by 1 base and J by 4 bases, 1 base remained unmatched. DNA for the CDR3: TGTGCCAGCAGCTTAGTACAGGGGGCAGATACGCAGTATTTT. Amino acids: CASSLVQGADTQYF.

The J gene is TRBJ1-2, the V gene TRBV27; TRBD1 might be the D (6 bases). Trimming took 6 bases from V and 1 from J, leaving 9 bases between them. This CDR3 is 13 amino acids long. CDR1 is MNHEY, CDR2 SMNVEV, per germline (reference sequence). DNA for the CDR3: TGTGCCAGCAGCCTCAGGGGTAACTATGGCTACACCTTC. Residues: CASSLRGNYGYTF.

Only a few counts were recorded for this clone. The genes are TRBV7-9 and TRBJ2-5, with 8 bases matching TRBD2. This CDR3 has 16 amino acids. Trimming at V came to 4 bases and at J to 3 bases, leaving 10 bases not matched to a gene. The germline V gene has CDR1 SEHNR and CDR2 FQNEAQ (reference sequence). CDR3 in DNA: TGTGCCAGCAGCTCCATAAAACTAGCGGCGGAAGAGACCCAGTACTTC. Translated: CASSSIKLAAEETQYF.

The chain links TRBV28 to TRBJ1-2, with TRBD1 matching over 8 bases. J lost 0 bases, V lost 3 bases, and 15 bases had no gene match. The CDR3 runs to 19 residues. Germline V gives CDR1 MDHEN, CDR2 SYDVKM. CDR3 sequence reads: CASSLMGPGGMIANYGYTF. CDR3 DNA: TGTGCCAGCAGTTTGATGGGTCCAGGGGGCATGATAGCTAACTATGGCTACACCTTC.

The V call is TRBV4-1, the J call TRBJ2-3; 11 positions match TRBD2. Germline CDR1 is MGHRA and CDR2 is YSYEKL. V was clipped by 1 base and J by 2 bases; unmatched bases: 11. The CDR3 extends over 19 amino acids. The CDR3: CASSQVETGLADFTDTQYF. The CDR3 region has the DNA TGCGCCAGCAGCCAAGTTGAAACGGGACTAGCGGATTTCACAGATACGCAGTATTTT.

The chain carries TRBV5-4 and TRBJ2-5; a weak D match, TRBD1 (6 bases). Germline V gene sequence: CDR1 SGHNT, CDR2 YYREEE (reference sequence). V lost 1 base to trimming and J lost 2 bases, with 15 bases between them. This CDR3 has 16 amino acids. CDR3 sequence reads: CASSLFGTPDQETQYF. Here the CDR3 DNA reads TGTGCCAGCAGCTTGTTTGGGACACCAGATCAAGAGACCCAGTACTTC.

The V and J genes are TRBV9 and TRBJ1-1; D is unclear. Trimming stripped 4 bases from V and 0 bases from J, with 10 bases between. Looked up from germline, CDR1 is SGDLS and CDR2 is YYNGEE. This CDR3 spans 14 amino acids. Here the CDR3 DNA reads TGTGCCAGCAGCTTAGCTCAAGTGAACACTGAAGCTTTCTTT. Amino acids: CASSLAQVNTEAFF. The entire variable domain, with the rest obtained from reference TRBV9 and TRBJ1-1, is as follows: DSGVTQTPKHLITATGQRVTLRCSPRSGDLSVYWYQQSLDQGLQFLIQYYNGEERAKGNILERFSAQQFPDLHSELNLSSLELGDSALYFCASSLAQVNTEAFFGQGTRLTVV.

V is TRBV7-2 and J is TRBJ2-7; TRBD1 might be the D (5 bases). CDR1 is SGHTA, CDR2 FQGNSA, per germline. Trimming stripped 3 bases from V and 0 bases from J, with 9 bases between. CDR3 size: 14 residues. CDR3 nucleotides: TGTGCCAGCAGCTTTCTGACAGACTCCTACGAGCAGTACTTC. Its translation: CASSFLTDSYEQYF. Full variable domain (missing parts from reference TRBV7-2 and TRBJ2-7): GAGVSQSPSNKVTEKGKDVELRCDPISGHTALYWYRQSLGQGLEFLIYFQGNSAPDKSGLPSDRFSAERTGGSVSTLTIQRTQQEDSAVYLCASSFLTDSYEQYFGPGTRLTVT.

The rearrangement links TRBV27 to TRBJ2-3, with a tentative D call TRBD1 (5 bases). The CDR3 extends over 14 amino acids. V was trimmed by 2 bases and J by 7 bases, leaving 13 bases between them. Germline CDR1 reads MNHEY; CDR2 reads SMNVEV (reference sequence). CDR3 DNA sequence: TGTGCCAGCAGTTTACTAGGGGCCGAAAATACGCAGTATTTT. This gives the protein CASSLLGAENTQYF.

The chain recombines TRBV14 with TRBJ2-3, with 8 bases matching TRBD2. V was clipped by 4 bases and J by 5 bases; unmatched bases: 5. This CDR3 region has 14 residues. Germline V gene sequence: CDR1 SGHDN, CDR2 FVKESK. CDR3 coding DNA: TGTGCCAGCAGCCGGGGGACTAGTAGAGATACGCAGTATTTT. Translating gives CASSRGTSRDTQYF.

The chain recombines TRBV13 with TRBJ1-2; D uncertain. From germline, CDR1 is PRHDT and CDR2 FYEKMQ (reference sequence). Between the trimmed V and J ends, which lost 2 bases and 2 bases, there was a span of 9 bases. This CDR3 has 14 residues. CDR3 bases: TGTGCCAGCAGCTTACGCGGCGGAAACTATGGCTACACCTTC. Amino acids: CASSLRGGNYGYTF.

CDR3 protein: CASSEASGQGGEKLFF. In DNA, the CDR3 is TGTGCCAGCAGTGAAGCGTCCGGACAAGGAGGAGAAAAACTGTTTTTT. The V and J genes are TRBV6-1 and TRBJ1-4, with a tentative D call TRBD1 (5 bases). In germline, CDR1 is MNHNS, CDR2 SASEGT. This CDR3 spans 16 amino acids. V was clipped by 0 bases and J by 8 bases, with 16 bases between them.

This chain links TRBV7-2 with TRBJ2-1; D ambiguous. The V gene's germline CDR1 is SGHTA and CDR2 FQGNSA. Trimming removed 11 bases at V and 3 bases at J, with 14 bases between. The CDR3 runs to 13 residues. CDR3 sequence (DNA): TGTGCCTCGTCTGGCGCCGGCTACAATGAGCAGTTCTTC. This codes for CASSGAGYNEQFF.

The V call is TRBV27, the J call TRBJ2-7; 12 nucleotides line up with TRBD2. After removal of 6 bases from V and 1 base from J, the junction contained 4 bases not matched to a gene. The V gene's germline CDR1 is MNHEY and CDR2 SMNVEV (reference sequence). The CDR3 is made up of 15 amino acids. CDR3 region: CASRLTSGGSYEQYF. The CDR3 DNA follows: TGTGCCAGCAGACTTACTAGCGGGGGGTCCTACGAGCAGTACTTC.

The V and J genes are TRBV7-2 and TRBJ1-3; D not resolved. Germline assignment: CDR1 SGHTA and CDR2 FQGNSA. Trimming stripped 1 base from V and 4 bases from J, with 11 bases between. This CDR3 is built from 15 residues. CDR3 nucleotide sequence: TGTGCCAGCAGCTTAGATCGGGGTTCGGGAAACACCATATATTTT. Translation: CASSLDRGSGNTIYF.

This chain links TRBV27 with TRBJ1-5; D perhaps matches TRBD1 (5 bases). Trimming took 2 bases from V and 9 from J, leaving 20 bases between them. The CDR3 extends over 16 amino acids. The germline gives CDR1 MNHEY, CDR2 SMNVEV (reference sequence). DNA of the CDR3: TGTGCCAGCAGTTTAAAAGGGGCTAATCAACTATTGCCCCAGCATTTT. Its protein product is CASSLKGANQLLPQHF.

This rearrangement joins TRBV13 to TRBJ1-2; a possible D gene is TRBD1 (5 bases). The CDR3 loop spans 14 amino acids. V was shortened by 5 bases and J by 1 base, with 11 bases between the two germline ends. Germline assignment: CDR1 PRHDT and CDR2 FYEKMQ (reference sequence). The CDR3, as DNA: TGTGCCAGCAGCCTAACACAGGTTAACTATGGCTACACCTTC. Residues: CASSLTQVNYGYTF.